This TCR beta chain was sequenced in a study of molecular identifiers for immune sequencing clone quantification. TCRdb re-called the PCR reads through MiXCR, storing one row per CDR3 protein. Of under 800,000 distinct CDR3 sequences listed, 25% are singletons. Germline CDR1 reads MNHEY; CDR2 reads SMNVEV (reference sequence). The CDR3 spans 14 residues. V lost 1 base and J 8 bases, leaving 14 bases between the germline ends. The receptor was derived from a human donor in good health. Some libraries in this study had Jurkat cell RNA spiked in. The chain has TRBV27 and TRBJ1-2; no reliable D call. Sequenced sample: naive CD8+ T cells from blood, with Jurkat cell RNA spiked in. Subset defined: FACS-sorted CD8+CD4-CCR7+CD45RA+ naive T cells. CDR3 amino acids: CASSLYFSEGGYTF. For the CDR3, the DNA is TGTGCCAGCAGTTTATATTTTTCTGAGGGCGGCTACACCTTC.